Reported below is one T cell receptor beta chain. The antigen remains unidentified. The sample is drawn from a study of cytomegalovirus exposure and HLA in healthy donors. Findings and limits, study-wide: CMV serostatus was the only recorded immune exposure for donors. In an earlier analysis, about 87% or about 30%: the productive usage of most TCR beta V segments.

Trimming shortened V by 2 bases and J by 0 bases, and 11 bases separated the two germline ends. Germline CDR1 is MDHEN and CDR2 is SYDVKM. This CDR3 comprises 15 residues. A multiplex PCR was run with 60 Vbeta primers and 13 Jbeta primers. Produced via immunoSEQ multiplex PCR; TCRdb's table is partial and in-frame only. The sample holds about 130,000 clones, about 80% seen once. The TCR was taken from a man between 25 and 39 years old in good health and CMV-seropositive. Sequenced: PBMCs. The chain uses TRBV28 and TRBJ2-7; perhaps TRBD1 as D (6 bases). The CDR3 is CASSLDTGHSYEQYF. The CDR3 DNA follows: TGTGCCAGCAGTTTAGACACGGGACACTCCTACGAGCAGTACTTC.